The next 7 T cell receptor beta chains were all read from a single sample in a study of T cells in Graves' hyperthyroidism and ophthalmopathy. RNA transcripts provided the source from which TCR beta CDR3 regions were amplified. RT-PCR in the first round (using the HTBI primer set) targeted the TCR CDR3. TCRdb recomputed calls from the multiplex PCR reads with MiXCR, one row per CDR3 protein. The sample comprises about 260,000 distinct CDR3 sequences, roughly 15% of which are singletons, and around 26% rests with the top ten. The specimen sequenced was blood. All receptors come from a woman younger than 30 with Graves' ophthalmopathy.

This clonotype was seen repeatedly, ten times or more. The chain links TRBV30 to TRBJ2-5, with D possibly being TRBD2 (6 bases). Between the trimmed V and J ends, which lost 1 base and 4 bases, there was a span of 16 bases. CDR1 is GTSNPN, CDR2 SVGIG, per germline (reference sequence). There are 15 residues in the CDR3. This CDR3 reads CAWSGAGSILETQYF. CDR3 nucleotides: TGTGCCTGGAGTGGGGCGGGATCGATCCTAGAGACCCAGTACTTC.

The sample holds many counts of this clonotype. V usage is TRBV12-3 or TRBV12-4 and J usage is TRBJ1-5; unclear D gene. The CDR3 runs 15 residues. V lost 2 bases and J 0 bases, leaving 8 bases between the germline ends. This CDR3 is CASSLLRDSNQPQHF. The CDR3 DNA reads TGTGCCAGCAGTTTACTTCGAGATAGCAATCAGCCCCAGCATTTT.

As for this clonotype: Possible read error: a much larger clone is one base away. The chain uses TRBV5-6 and TRBJ2-2; D possibly uses TRBD1 or TRBD2 (5 bases each). CDR1 SGHDT and CDR2 YYEEEE come from the germline V gene. This CDR3 contains 16 residues. Between the trimmed V and J ends, which lost 1 base and 0 bases, there was a span of 10 bases. CDR3 nucleotides: TGTGCCAGCAGCTTGCTCCGGGACGCGAACACCGGGGAGCTGTTTTTT. Protein: CASSLLRDANTGELFF. Together with reference TRBV5-6 and TRBJ2-2, the CDR3 gives the full variable domain: DAGVTQSPTHLIKTRGQQVTLRCSPKSGHDTVSWYQQALGQGPQFIFQYYEEEERQRGNFPDRFSGHQFPNYSSELNVNALLLGDSALYLCASSLLRDANTGELFFGEGSRLTVL.

This clonotype was found once. The chain employs TRBV29-1 and TRBJ2-7, with 11 bases lining up with TRBD2. The V gene's germline CDR1 is SQVTM and CDR2 ANQGSEA. V dropped 6 bases and J dropped 7; count of bases not matched to a gene: 14. CDR3 size: 15 residues. The CDR3 nucleotides read TGCAGCGTCTCCTACCCCGGGACTAGCGGTTTTGAGCAGTACTTC. Residues: CSVSYPGTSGFEQYF.

This clonotype was detected only once. DNA for the CDR3: TGTGCCTGGAGTGCCCACAAGAAGGGGGCCCCCGGAAACACCATATATTTT. As protein: CAWSAHKKGAPGNTIYF. The chain combines TRBV30 with TRBJ1-3; 7 positions agree with TRBD1. Germline assignment: CDR1 GTSNPN and CDR2 SVGIG (reference sequence). CDR3 length: 17 amino acids. J gave up 4 bases and V 1 base, and 13 bases lay outside the gene matches.

This clonotype was counted ten times or more. The chain has TRBV11-2 and TRBJ2-7; the match to TRBD2 covers 8 bases. The CDR3 sequence is 14 residues long. V gave up 5 bases and J gave up 3 bases; unmatched junction bases: 6. Per the germline V gene, CDR1 is SGHAT and CDR2 is FQNNGV. The CDR3 DNA reads as TGTGCCAGCAGCACTAGCGGAGTCTTCTACGAGCAGTACTTC. Its translation is CASSTSGVFYEQYF.

The table lists this clonotype with a few counts. The chain links TRBV20-1 to TRBJ2-7, with 8 positions matching TRBD2. Germline CDR1 is DFQATT and CDR2 is SNEGSKA (reference sequence). V trimming: 6 bases; J trimming: 6 bases; junction bases outside the gene matches: 10. The CDR3 covers 13 residues. CDR3 bases: TGCAGTGCAGATCGTTCTCTAGCGGGCGAGCAGTACTTC. This codes for CSADRSLAGEQYF.